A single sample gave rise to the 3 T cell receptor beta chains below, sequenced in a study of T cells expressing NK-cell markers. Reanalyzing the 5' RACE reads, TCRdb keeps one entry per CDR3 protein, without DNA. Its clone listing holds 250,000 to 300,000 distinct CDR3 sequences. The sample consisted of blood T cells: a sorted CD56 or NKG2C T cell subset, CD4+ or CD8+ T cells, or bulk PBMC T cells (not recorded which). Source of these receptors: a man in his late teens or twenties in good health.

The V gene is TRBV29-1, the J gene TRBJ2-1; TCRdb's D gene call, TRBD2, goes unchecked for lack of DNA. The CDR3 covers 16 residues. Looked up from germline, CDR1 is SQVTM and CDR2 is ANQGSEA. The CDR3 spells CSTTRLAGGPANEQFF.

The CDR3 region is CASSRDGVGTDTQYF. This chain uses TRBV7-6 with TRBJ2-3. CDR1 is SGHVS and CDR2 is FNYEAQ in the germline V gene. The CDR3 consists of 15 residues.

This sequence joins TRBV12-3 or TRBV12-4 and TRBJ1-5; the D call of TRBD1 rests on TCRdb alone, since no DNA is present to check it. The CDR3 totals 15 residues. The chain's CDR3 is CASSLTVGSNQPQHF.